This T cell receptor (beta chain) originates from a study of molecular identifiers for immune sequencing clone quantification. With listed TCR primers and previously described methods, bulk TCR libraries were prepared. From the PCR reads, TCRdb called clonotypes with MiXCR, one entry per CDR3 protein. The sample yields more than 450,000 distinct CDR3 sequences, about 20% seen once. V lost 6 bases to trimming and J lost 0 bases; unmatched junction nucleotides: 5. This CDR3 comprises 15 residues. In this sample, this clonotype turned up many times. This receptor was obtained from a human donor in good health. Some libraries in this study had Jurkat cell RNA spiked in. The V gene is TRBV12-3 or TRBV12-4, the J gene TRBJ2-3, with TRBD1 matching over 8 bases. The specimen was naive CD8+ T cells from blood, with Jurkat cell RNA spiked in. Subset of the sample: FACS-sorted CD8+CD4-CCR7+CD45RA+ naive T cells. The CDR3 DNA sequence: TGTGCCAGCAGCCATGGACAGGGCAGCACAGATACGCAGTATTTT. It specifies CASSHGQGSTDTQYF.